This T cell receptor (beta chain) was captured in a study of cytomegalovirus exposure and HLA in healthy donors listed by TCRdb under 2017. Regarding the complete study: According to an earlier analysis of a few hundred of the donors, 150 million to 200 million T cells yielded 90 million to 140 million unique TCR beta sequences and more than 250 Gb of sequence data. A later analysis re-examined previously published TCR beta repertoires from 500 to 700 donors and added high-resolution HLA genotyping to investigate patterns of TCR occurrence. Of the approximately 400 genotyped donors, about 84% fell in the genetic ancestry cluster associated with self-reported Caucasian donors. Approximately 310 gigabases of sequencing data and 70 million to 85 million unique TCR sequences were included in an early release covering about 700 HLA-typed donors. The later analysis used no new phenotypic data to find candidate immune exposures, relying instead on TCR beta sequences and their occurrence across donors. All discovery cohort repertoires had been generated using a single sequencing platform. HLA typing covered class I and class II loci at four-digit resolution. The number of typed donors differed by locus: roughly 620-640 for A, B, C, DRB1 and DQB1; 500 to 550 for DQA1; approximately 600 for DPA1; and some 450 for DPB1. Alongside the repertoire data, information on donor age, sex, ethnicity and CMV serostatus was compiled. High-throughput TCR immunosequencing, statistical association of individual TCRs with disease status, and machine learning were combined to predict cytomegalovirus infection status. In a later genetic analysis, genome-wide SNP genotypes for about 65% of the roughly 700 donors were used, and that subset was treated as a discovery cohort. Across some 400 genotyped donors of the cohort, an average of roughly 200,000 unique TCR beta nucleotide sequences per donor were sequenced, and 15% to 20% of those sequences were non-productive. A separate validation cohort of roughly 110 different subjects was used in addition to the 666-subject first cohort. To decide whether each TCR beta V gene segment behaved as functional or pseudogenic, an earlier analysis of 587 of the donors relied on high-throughput TCR beta sequencing. The aim of the study was to test whether cataloging public T cell receptors could identify signatures of past pathogen exposure. Several DR-DQ haplotypes were treated as single units for association and clustering because of strong linkage in the cohort. The study used immunosequencing to profile the T cell repertoires of approximately 690 subjects and linked those repertoires to cytomegalovirus serostatus.

On this clone: Its target antigen remains unknown. Per-base quality was not reported, and no clone a single base away is much larger than it.

Study-wide findings and limitations: Correlated functional status among segregating V segments might be attributable to linkage disequilibrium, but an unknown experimental factor could not be ruled out. The authors suggested that the approach could potentially be generalized to other disease states and immunological phenotypes. The only immune exposure information available for the cohort was CMV serostatus. In a later analysis, several top co-occurrence clusters were reported to appear linked to parvovirus B19, influenza, CMV and Epstein-Barr virus. A later analysis associated 16,951 TCR beta sequences with specific HLA alleles at a false discovery rate of 0.05. In vitro tests confirmed that a few of the cytomegalovirus-associated TCR beta chains recognize cytomegalovirus antigens. Most CMV-associated TCR beta chains appeared to be HLA-restricted in a later analysis, and the HLA associations seemed to be driven largely by CMV exposure. The classifier was reported to diagnose cytomegalovirus status with high specificity and sensitivity in both the original cohort and the validation cohort. Assigning TCR associations to individual alleles was difficult when HLA alleles, especially DR and DQ, strongly co-occurred. While some public TCRs were present in many individuals, most TCR sequences turned up only very rarely across donors. V-gene and J-gene trimming of TCR beta chains was associated with a missense DCLRE1C variant in a later genetic analysis, and the association was replicated in an independent cohort. Because some donors lacked HLA typing at each locus, the association tests relied only on the typed subset. According to a later genetic analysis, donors in an Asian-associated ancestry cluster had fewer N-insertions in productive TCRs than the roughly 700-donor mean. The study gave a list of 150 to 200 TCR beta chains associated with cytomegalovirus. In an earlier analysis of a few hundred of the donors, most TCR beta V segments were observed in productive rearrangements about 87% or about 30% of the time, broadly matching IMGT annotations. In a later analysis, TCR association rates were found to vary across HLA loci, with the most associated TCRs seen for DRB1 alleles and the fewest for HLA-C alleles. The earlier analysis of around 600 of the donors excluded 15 to 20 rarely observed V segments, including chromosome 9 orphons, because counts were too low. Roughly uniform sequencing depth across donors was assumed in presence/absence analyses, although this assumption may not hold. A further reported finding was that TCR beta sequences accurately predicted the HLA-A and HLA-B alleles for most subjects in the first cohort. The cohort was sequenced for TCR beta chains only, and without alpha or paired-chain data the features that could be detected were limited. Compared with equally common non-associated chains, HLA-associated TCR beta chains in a later analysis were more clonally expanded and had lower generation probabilities. The sequencing pipeline was judged likely to have produced a cluster of highly shared sequence variants as a technical artifact.

The cohort consisted of 650 to 850 healthy bone marrow donors. Cohort members were all nominally healthy when sampled, although unrecorded immune exposures were likely present. The donor tested CMV seronegative and was one of the 352 seronegative cohort members. Every donor gave a peripheral blood sample, and the peripheral blood mononuclear cells from that sample were used for TCR beta sequencing. The Qiagen DNeasy Blood Extraction Kit was used to extract genomic DNA from the blood cell samples. Library preparation employed the immunoSEQ multiplex PCR assay. A mixture of 60 forward primers for TCR Vbeta segments and 13 reverse primers for TCR Jbeta segments was used in the multiplex PCR. The CDR3 region of rearranged TCR beta genes was amplified from genomic DNA by a multiplex PCR assay. The amplified TCR beta libraries were sequenced on the Illumina HiSeq System as 87-base-pair reads. The original pipeline was this. A later analysis counted approximately 74 million unique TCR beta chains across the roughly 700 repertoires, and around 9.9 million of these chains were shared by at least two donors. A nearest-neighbor algorithm error-corrected the raw reads and collapsed the reads into unique sequences, merging closely related sequences to remove PCR and sequencing errors. To assign V, D and J gene segments, CDR3 sequences were aligned to IMGT reference sequences. For a sequence to be retained, at least a six-nucleotide match to both a V gene segment and a J gene segment was required. Rearrangements were classified as productive when the CDR3 lacked stop codons and remained in frame with V and J, and all other rearrangements were classified as non-productive. CDR3 was defined by IMGT convention, running from the second conserved V-encoded cysteine to the conserved J-encoded phenylalanine. The earlier analysis of a few hundred of the donors excluded sequences that lacked an unambiguous match to a single V gene segment. In an earlier analysis of a few hundred of the donors, V segments were called functional above 56.7% productive rearrangements and were called segregating when the between-donor standard deviation exceeded 5%. To diagnose cytomegalovirus status from the catalog of TCR beta chain sequences, a statistical classification framework was built. In a later analysis, V and J genes were assigned by comparing TCR nucleotide sequences against IMGT/GENE-DB human TR gene sequences. In a later analysis, CDR3 sequences and most-parsimonious VDJ recombination scenarios were assigned using the TCRdist pipeline. In a later analysis, every TCR beta chain was defined by the combination of its CDR3 amino acid sequence and its V-gene family, and reads without a unique V-gene family were dropped. In a later analysis, 450 to 600 highly shared, low-generation-probability nucleotide sequences were removed to address suspected cross-contamination and a sequencing artifact. For each public chain, a later analysis derived a clonal expansion index from normalized ranks of inferred template counts within each repertoire. Generation probabilities in a later analysis came from a VDJ recombination model fitted to out-of-frame rearrangements, and those results were checked against IGoR. A later analysis scored TCR-TCR, TCR-HLA and TCR-CMV co-occurrence with hypergeometric tests, applying a repertoire-size bias correction to TCR pairs. To estimate false discovery rates, a later analysis permuted the HLA or CMV assignments 20 times. A later analysis grouped co-occurring TCRs with DBSCAN, adding TCRdist sequence similarity when clustering within HLA-allele-positive subsets. Co-occurrence clustering excluded repertoires with fewer than 30,000 or more than 120,000 public chains, plus five with anomalous nucleotide sharing. In its TCRdb copy, this immuneACCESS table keeps in-frame sequences only and misses some clones. Where compared with another copy, unresolved V genes explain less than half of these, and the others have no known cause. V, J and clone size derive from that table, while D and trimming were established from the DNA sequence. The sample table contains under 200,000 clones; only one count was recorded for roughly 85% of them. The ten largest account for over 1% of the sample.

Sequencing input: PBMCs. The TCR sequence derives from a woman in her 50s in good health and CMV-seronegative.

CDR3 reads: CASSPRTVSSYNSPLHF. The DNA sequence follows: TGTGCCAGCAGCCCGCGGACAGTAAGCTCCTATAATTCACCCCTCCACTTT. The chain couples TRBV16 to TRBJ1-6; a tentative D match to TRBD1 spans 6 bases. The germline V gene encodes CDR1 KGHSY and CDR2 FQNENV. V drops 4 bases and J drops 0 bases, leaving 13 bases in between. Inclusive of the bounding cysteine and phenylalanine, the CDR3 is 17 residues long. Kept here is only the CDR3 DNA, which spans 51 bases and is read in frame from base 1. Reference TRBV16 and TRBJ1-6 genes cover what lies past the CDR3, so the full variable domain is GEEVAQTPKHLVRGEGQKAKLYCAPIKGHSYVFWYQQVLKNEFKFLISFQNENVFDETGMPKERFSAKCLPNSPCSLEIQATKLEDSAVYFCASSPRTVSSYNSPLHFGNGTRLTVT.